This entry describes one T cell receptor beta chain. This clonotype was found many times. Its antigen specificity is not known. Per-base quality was not reported, and no clone a single base away is much larger than it. The trim is 1 base for V and 3 bases for J, with a gap of 12 bases between the germline ends. The CDR3, from cysteine to phenylalanine, totals 15 residues. Only the CDR3 portion is preserved as DNA: 45 bases, with reading frame beginning at the first base. CDR1 is given as LGHNT and CDR2 as FRNRAP, both from the germline V gene. The data derive from a study of T-cell memory formation after mild COVID-19 listed by TCRdb under 2021. For the wider study: TCR sequence clusters from the two donors were found to be largely donor specific. Two young, previously healthy adult volunteers made up the cohort, one male and one female. In a couple of donors, T-cell clones that expanded and contracted after mild COVID-19 were followed by sequencing TCRalpha and TCRbeta repertoires longitudinally. Study-wide conclusions, independent of this receptor: Only a couple of mild cases were covered by the study, and larger cohorts that include severe cases with pre-infection samples were considered necessary. The detection of some responding clones in pre-infection memory suggests that pre-existing cross-reactive memory T cells joined the SARS-CoV-2 response. SARS-CoV-2 specificity was not confirmed for the second-wave clones peaking on day 37. Contracting CD4+ clones turned up mainly in the CM and EM memory subsets, whereas EMRA was where CD8+ clones were enriched. Balanced CD4/CD8 phenotypes were observed for clones contracting from day 15 to 85, whereas a bias towards CD4+ was observed for a second wave of clones expanding from day 15 to 37.

The instrument given in TCRdb is Illumina NovaSeq 6000. cDNA libraries for TCRalpha and TCRbeta were prepared by 5'RACE using constant-segment primers, with sample barcodes and unique molecular identifiers added. Trizol reagent was used to extract RNA from every sample. Library amplification was performed in two PCR steps, and a second sample barcode and Illumina TruSeq adapters were introduced in the second step. Sequencing of the libraries was done on an Illumina NovaSeq, producing 2 x 150 bp paired-end reads. For the original study's pipeline: Demultiplexing of reads and collapsing into UMI-guided consensus sequences were performed with migec v1.2.7. Using mixcr v2.1.11, the UMI consensuses were aligned to TRA and TRB V and J templates and assembled into clonotypes. Expanded or contracted clonotypes were those called significant by both edgeR and NoisET, with noise models trained on biological replicates. edgeR calls used a false discovery rate-adjusted p below 0.01 and a log2 fold-change threshold of 1. As an exploratory analysis of dynamics, max-normalized trajectories of the 1000 most abundant clonotypes were examined with PCA combined with hierarchical clustering. Separately sequenced CD4+ and CD8+ repertoires were used to assign a CD4 or CD8 phenotype to each responding clone. The raw public data were reprocessed by TCRdb itself: fastp quality trimming at Q25, MiXCR clonotype calling, in-frame beta chains only. Entries are consolidated by CDR3 protein sequence, retaining the most common genes and DNA. TCRdb's processing, not the authors' own work, is the source of the V and J calls. The sample has tens of thousands of distinct CDR3 sequences on record, 10% to 15% of them singletons. More than 20% of the sample comes from the top ten.

Ficoll-Paque density gradient centrifugation was the method used to isolate PBMCs. This TCR was recovered from a man in his late teens or twenties who had mild COVID-19 (a few samples of this study predate the infection). The sample titles of this study are shuffled in the database, so cell type and time point are left out; the donor was told from shared clones. The chain employs TRBV12-5 and TRBJ1-1; the best D guess is TRBD1, with 5 bases matching. The sequenced material came from PBMCs or a T cell subset sorted from them (not recorded which). The sequence in DNA is TGTGCTAGTGGTTTGGCCCGGGGGGAAGACACTGAAGCTTTCTTT. Its amino acids are CASGLARGEDTEAFF. Beyond the CDR3, the reference TRBV12-5 and TRBJ1-1 genes provide the residues; the full variable domain reads: DARVTQTPRHKVTEMGQEVTMRCQPILGHNTVFWYRQTMMQGLELLAYFRNRAPLDDSGMPKDRFSAEMPDATLATLKIQPSEPRDSAVYFCASGLARGEDTEAFFGQGTRLTVV.